This TCR beta chain was obtained from a study of blood T cell repertoires in COVID-19 (dated by TCRdb to the early 2020s). With respect to the entire study: Samples from collaborators originated in the United States, Italy and Spain and spanned both the acute and convalescent phases of COVID-19. A freely available public database, intended as a resource for researchers studying the immune response to SARS-CoV-2, is where the repertoires were released. A de-identified subject ID, COVID-19 status, age in years and sex were almost always included in the sample metadata. Where HLA class I and class II types were available, the types were taken from metadata supplied by the sample provider, not from assay-based typing. The samples were drawn from the first 160 participants of the ongoing ImmuneRACE study and from 950 to 1,500 subjects provided by 6 global collaborators. Deeply sampled blood TCRbeta repertoires from subjects exposed to, actively infected with, or recovered from COVID-19 were included in the dataset. The material from the prospective study consisted of cDNA or gDNA derived from T cells, B-cell-depleted T cells, or PBMCs. The paper as a whole reports these results and caveats: The quantity of clinical and demographic metadata differed by source and by participant and was supplied without curation.

TCRbeta CDR3 regions were amplified from genomic DNA using the immunoSEQ Assay, a bias-controlled multiplex PCR. In the original analysis: The number of nucleated cells in each sample was estimated from the amplification of reference gene primers within the assay. To quantify the absolute abundance of each unique TCRbeta CDR3 rearrangement, sequence reads were collapsed and filtered. For each sample, productive Simpson clonality was calculated by taking the square root of Simpson's diversity index across productive rearrangements. Held by TCRdb, this immuneACCESS table contains in-frame sequences only and omits some clones. Under half of the omission traces to an unresolved V gene where checked; the cause of the rest is unknown. V and J calls and clone size come straight from that table; D and trimming were deduced from the DNA. The sample table holds about 130,000 clones, of which 81% were seen once. The top ten hold approximately 18% of the sample.

From its cysteine to its phenylalanine, the CDR3 spans 15 amino acids. Only the CDR3 DNA stays, 45 bases, in frame from base 1. The CDR1 and CDR2 encoded by the germline V gene are MNHEY and SVGAGI. The germline ends are 12 bases apart after V is trimmed by 0 bases and J by 4 bases. One collaborating source in Seattle enrolled patients during active infection and followed them longitudinally through the course of disease. Each collaborating institution followed its own protocols to collect whole blood in K2EDTA tubes. For TCRbeta analysis, collaborators shipped samples in one of three forms: frozen whole blood, isolated PBMCs, or DNA extracted from either of those sample types. A note on this clone: Its antigen has not been determined. It has no much larger one-base neighbor in the sample; base qualities were not kept.

Recombination connected TRBV6-5 to TRBJ1-2; a tentative D call is TRBD1 (6 bases match). The receptor was isolated from a man aged 25-45 years with COVID-19, enrolled during active disease. Material for sequencing was peripheral blood. DNA sequence: TGTGCCAGCAGTTACTCACAGGGTGGAGCCTATGGCTACACCTTC. Its translation reads: CASSYSQGGAYGYTF.